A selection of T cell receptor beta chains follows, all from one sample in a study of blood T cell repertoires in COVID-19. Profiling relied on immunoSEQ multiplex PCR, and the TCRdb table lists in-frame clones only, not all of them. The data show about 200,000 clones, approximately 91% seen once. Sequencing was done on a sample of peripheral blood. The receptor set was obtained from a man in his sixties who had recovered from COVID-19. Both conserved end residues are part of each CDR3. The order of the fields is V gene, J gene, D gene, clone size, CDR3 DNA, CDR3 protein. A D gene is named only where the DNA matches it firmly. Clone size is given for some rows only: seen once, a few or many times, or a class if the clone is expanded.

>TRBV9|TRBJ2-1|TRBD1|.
TGTGCCAGCAGCGCCGGACAGGGCTACAATGAGCAGTTCTTC
CASSAGQGYNEQFF
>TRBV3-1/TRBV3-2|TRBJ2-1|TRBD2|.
TGTGCCAGCTCCCCAAGGACTAGCGGGGCGGTTGAGCAGTTCTTC
CASSPRTSGAVEQFF
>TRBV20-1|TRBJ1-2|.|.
TGCAGTGCTACTTCAGGGCATGGCTACACCTTC
CSATSGHGYTF
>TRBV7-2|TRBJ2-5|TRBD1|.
TGTGCCAGCAGCTTACTTGGACAGGGTGGGCAAGAGACCCAGTACTTC
CASSLLGQGGQETQYF
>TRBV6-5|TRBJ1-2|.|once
TGTGCCAGCAGTTACTCGCCCCGGGGGGGCTATGGCTACACCTTC
CASSYSPRGGYGYTF
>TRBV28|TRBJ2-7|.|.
TGTGCCAGCAGTTTCATGGGGGCTGTCTACGAGCAGTACTTC
CASSFMGAVYEQYF
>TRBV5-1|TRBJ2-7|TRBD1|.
TGCGCCAGCAGCTTAGGAGGACAGGGACCCTACGAGCAGTACTTC
CASSLGGQGPYEQYF
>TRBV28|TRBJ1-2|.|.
TGTGCCAGCAGCTTGACAGTGACGTATGGCTACACCTTC
CASSLTVTYGYTF
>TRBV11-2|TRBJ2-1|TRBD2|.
TGTGCCAGCAGCTTTTGGGGGACTAGCGGGAGCCCCTCCTACAATGAGCAGTTCTTC
CASSFWGTSGSPSYNEQFF
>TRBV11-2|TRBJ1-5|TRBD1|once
TGTGCCAGCAGCCAGTCCCGGCAGGGGGCTGGACAGCCCCAGCATTTT
CASSQSRQGAGQPQHF
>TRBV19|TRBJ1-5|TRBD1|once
TGTGCCAGTAGTACTACAGGGGGCGGAAGCTTTAGCAATCAGCCCCAGCATTTT
CASSTTGGGSFSNQPQHF
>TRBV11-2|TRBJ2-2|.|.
TGTGCCAGCAGCTTGCGGACAGTGAACACCGGGGAGCTGTTTTTT
CASSLRTVNTGELFF
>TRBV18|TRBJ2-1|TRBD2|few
TGTGCCAGCTCACCACTCCCCAGCGGGGGTTACAATGAGCAGTTCTTC
CASSPLPSGGYNEQFF
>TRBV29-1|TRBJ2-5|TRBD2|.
TGCAGCGTTGAAAAGGCGGGAGCTGTTGGAGAGACCCAGTACTTC
CSVEKAGAVGETQYF
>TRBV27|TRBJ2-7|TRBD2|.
TGTGCCAGCCGATTCACTAGCGGACGCTCCTACGAGCAGTACTTC
CASRFTSGRSYEQYF
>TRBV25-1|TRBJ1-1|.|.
TGTGCCAGCAGGGCTGGACATTCCGGGGGCACTGAAGCTTTCTTT
CASRAGHSGGTEAFF
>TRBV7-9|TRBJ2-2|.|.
TGTGCCACCCGAGCACTACCGAACACCGGGGAGCTGTTTTTT
CATRALPNTGELFF
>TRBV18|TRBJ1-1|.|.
TGTGCCAGCTCACCACCGGCGGTGAGGATGAACACTGAAGCTTTCTTT
CASSPPAVRMNTEAFF
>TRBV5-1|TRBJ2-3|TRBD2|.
TGCGCCAGCAGCCTAACGGGACTAGCACTAGATACGCAGTATTTT
CASSLTGLALDTQYF
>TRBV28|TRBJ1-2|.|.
TGTGCCAGCAGTTTTCGGGGGGGGTATGGCTACACCTTC
CASSFRGGYGYTF
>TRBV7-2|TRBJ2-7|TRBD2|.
TGTGCCAGCAGCTTAGGACCGGGAGGGTTGCCCTACGAGCAGTACTTC
CASSLGPGGLPYEQYF
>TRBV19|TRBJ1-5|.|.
TGTGCCAGTAGTATAGATGAGGTTCAGCCCCAGCATTTT
CASSIDEVQPQHF
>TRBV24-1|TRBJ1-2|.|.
TGTGCCACCAGTGATACGGAGTTCTATGGCTACACCTTC
CATSDTEFYGYTF
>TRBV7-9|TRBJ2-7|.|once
TGTGCCAGCAGCCCTCGACCGCAGGGGTCGGTCGAGCAGTACTTC
CASSPRPQGSVEQYF
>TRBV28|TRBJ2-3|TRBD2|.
TGTGCCAGCAGTTCGAACGAACTAGCGGAGACGCAGTATTTT
CASSSNELAETQYF
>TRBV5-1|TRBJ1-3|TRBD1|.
TGCGCCAGCAGCCCTGGGACAGAAGGAAACACCATATATTTT
CASSPGTEGNTIYF
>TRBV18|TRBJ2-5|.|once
TGTGCCAGCCACCTTAGCGGATCCCAAGAGACCCAGTACTTC
CASHLSGSQETQYF
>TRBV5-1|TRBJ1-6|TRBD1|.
TGCGCCAGCAGCTTGGACAGGGGGGGTTCACCCCTCCACTTT
CASSLDRGGSPLHF
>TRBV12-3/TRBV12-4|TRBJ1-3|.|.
TGTGCCAGCAGTAGCCGGGGGGGTTTCTATTTT
CASSSRGGFYF
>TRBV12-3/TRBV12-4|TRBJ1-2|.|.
TGTGCCAGCAGTTCCACAGGGAACTATGGCTACACCTTC
CASSSTGNYGYTF
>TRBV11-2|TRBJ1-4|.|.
TGTGCCAGCAGCTTAGAGTTGGGCGCCTGGGATGAAAAACTGTTTTTT
CASSLELGAWDEKLFF
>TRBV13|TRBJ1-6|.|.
TGTGCCAGCAGCTTAGGACAGGTGGAAAATTCACCCCTCCACTTT
CASSLGQVENSPLHF
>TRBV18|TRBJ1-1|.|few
TGTGCCAGCTCAAGGACAGCCTCAAACACTGAAGCTTTCTTT
CASSRTASNTEAFF
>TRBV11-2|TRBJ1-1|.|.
TGTGCCAGCAGCTTAGGACGAGGGGGAAACACTGAAGCTTTCTTT
CASSLGRGGNTEAFF
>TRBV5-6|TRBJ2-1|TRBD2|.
TGTGCCAGCAGCAAGACAACCGGGACTAGGGGAAACAATGAGCAGTTCTTC
CASSKTTGTRGNNEQFF
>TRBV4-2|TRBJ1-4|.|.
TGTGCCAGCAGCCAAGATCCCAGGTCCGCTAATGAAAAACTGTTTTTT
CASSQDPRSANEKLFF
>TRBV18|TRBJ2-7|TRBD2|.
TGTGCCAGCTCACCAGGACTAGCCTCCTACGAGCAGTACTTC
CASSPGLASYEQYF
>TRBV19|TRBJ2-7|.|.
TGTGCCAGTAGTAGGAGGCAGGAAATCGACGAGCAGTACTTC
CASSRRQEIDEQYF
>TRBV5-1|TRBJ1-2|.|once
TGCGCCAGCAGCTTGGTGGCCAGCAGGGAAGACTATGGCTACACCTTC
CASSLVASREDYGYTF
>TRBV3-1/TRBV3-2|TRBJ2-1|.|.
TGTGCCAGCAGCCCGCCGACAACCTACAATGAGCAGTTCTTC
CASSPPTTYNEQFF
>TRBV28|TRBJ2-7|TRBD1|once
TGTGCCAGCAGTATAAGACAGGGCTACGAGCAGTACTTC
CASSIRQGYEQYF
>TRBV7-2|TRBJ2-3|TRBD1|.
TGTGCCAGCAGCATAATGACAGGGGGCACAGATACGCAGTATTTT
CASSIMTGGTDTQYF
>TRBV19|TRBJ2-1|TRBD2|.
TGTGCCACCCTACGGAAGGCTAGCGGGTACGCTGAGCAGTTCTTC
CATLRKASGYAEQFF
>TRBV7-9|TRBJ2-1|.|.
TGTGCCAGCAGCTTGGGTCAAGGGGCGAGCTCCTACAATGAGCAGTTCTTC
CASSLGQGASSYNEQFF
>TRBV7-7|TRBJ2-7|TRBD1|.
TGTGCTAGCAGCGCAAACAGGGGGCCTGGCTACGAGCAGTACTTC
CASSANRGPGYEQYF
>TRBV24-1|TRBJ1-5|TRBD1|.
TGTGCCACCGCAGACAGGGGATATCAGCCCCAGCATTTT
CATADRGYQPQHF